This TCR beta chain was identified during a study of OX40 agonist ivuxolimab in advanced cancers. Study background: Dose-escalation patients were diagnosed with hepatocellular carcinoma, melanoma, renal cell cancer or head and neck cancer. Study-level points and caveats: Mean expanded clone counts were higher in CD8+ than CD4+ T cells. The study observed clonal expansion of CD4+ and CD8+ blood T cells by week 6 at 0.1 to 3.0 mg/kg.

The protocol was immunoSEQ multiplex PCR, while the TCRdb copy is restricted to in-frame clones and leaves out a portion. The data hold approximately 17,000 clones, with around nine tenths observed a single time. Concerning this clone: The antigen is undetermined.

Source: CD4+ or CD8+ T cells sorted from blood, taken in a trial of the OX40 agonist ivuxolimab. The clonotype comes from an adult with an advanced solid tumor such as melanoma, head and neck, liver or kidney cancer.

CDR3 DNA sequence: TGTGCCAGCAGCTTATATGGGACCGAGCAGTTCTTC. Its translation is CASSLYGTEQFF. The rearrangement links TRBV7-9 to TRBJ2-1; the D gene could be TRBD1 or TRBD2 (5 bases each). This CDR3 region has 12 residues. The V gene's germline CDR1 is SEHNR and CDR2 FQNEAQ (reference sequence). Trimming took 2 bases from V and 10 from J, leaving 9 bases between them.